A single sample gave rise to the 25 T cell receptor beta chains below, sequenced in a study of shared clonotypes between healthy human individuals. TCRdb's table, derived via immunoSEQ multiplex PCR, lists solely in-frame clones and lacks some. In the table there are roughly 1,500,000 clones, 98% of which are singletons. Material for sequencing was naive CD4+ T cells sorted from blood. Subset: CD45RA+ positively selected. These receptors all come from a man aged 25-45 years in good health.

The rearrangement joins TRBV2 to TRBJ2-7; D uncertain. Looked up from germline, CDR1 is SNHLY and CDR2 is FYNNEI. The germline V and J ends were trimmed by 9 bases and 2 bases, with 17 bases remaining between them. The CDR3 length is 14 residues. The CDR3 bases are TGTGCCAGTTGCAGCCCCCCTAATCCCTACGAGCAGTACTTC. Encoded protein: CASCSPPNPYEQYF. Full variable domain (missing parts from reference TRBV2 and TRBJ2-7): EPEVTQTPSHQVTQMGQEVILRCVPISNHLYFYWYRQILGQKVEFLVSFYNNEISEKSEIFDDQFSVERPDGSNFTLKIRSTKLEDSAMYFCASCSPPNPYEQYFGPGTRLTVT.

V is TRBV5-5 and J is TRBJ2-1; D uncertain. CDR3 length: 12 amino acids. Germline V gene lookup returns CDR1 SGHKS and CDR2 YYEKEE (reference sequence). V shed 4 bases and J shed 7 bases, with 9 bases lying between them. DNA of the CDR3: TGTGCCAGCAGCCTGGGGATTAATGAGCAGTTCTTC. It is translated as CASSLGINEQFF. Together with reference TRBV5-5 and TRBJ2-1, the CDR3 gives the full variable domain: DAGVTQSPTHLIKTRGQQVTLRCSPISGHKSVSWYQQVLGQGPQFIFQYYEKEERGRGNFPDRFSARQFPNYSSELNVNALLLGDSALYLCASSLGINEQFFGPGTRLTVL.

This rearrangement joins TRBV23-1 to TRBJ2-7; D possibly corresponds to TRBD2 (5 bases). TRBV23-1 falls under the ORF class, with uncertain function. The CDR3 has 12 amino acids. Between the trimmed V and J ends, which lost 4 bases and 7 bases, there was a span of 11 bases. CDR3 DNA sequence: TGCGCCAGCAGTCCACGAGGAGGAGAGCAGTACTTC. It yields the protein CASSPRGGEQYF.

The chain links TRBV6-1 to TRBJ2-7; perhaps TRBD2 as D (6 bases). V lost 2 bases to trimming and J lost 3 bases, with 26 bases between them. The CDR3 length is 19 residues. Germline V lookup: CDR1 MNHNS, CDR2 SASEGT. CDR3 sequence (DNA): TGTGCCAGCAGTGAATTAGTGCGGGACCACTATCCAATTAACTACGAGCAGTACTTC. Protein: CASSELVRDHYPINYEQYF.

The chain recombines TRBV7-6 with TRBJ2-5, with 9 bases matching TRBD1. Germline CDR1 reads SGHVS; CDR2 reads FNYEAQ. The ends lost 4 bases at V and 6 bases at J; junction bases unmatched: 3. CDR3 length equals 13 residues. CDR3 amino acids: CASSWGQGQTQYF. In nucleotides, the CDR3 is TGTGCCAGCAGCTGGGGACAGGGCCAGACCCAGTACTTC.

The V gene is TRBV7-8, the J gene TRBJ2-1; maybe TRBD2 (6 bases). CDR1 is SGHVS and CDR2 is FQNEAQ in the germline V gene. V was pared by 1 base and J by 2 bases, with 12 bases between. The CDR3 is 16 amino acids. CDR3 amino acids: CASSLERALTYNEQFF. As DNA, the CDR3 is TGTGCCAGCAGCTTAGAGCGGGCCTTAACCTACAATGAGCAGTTCTTC. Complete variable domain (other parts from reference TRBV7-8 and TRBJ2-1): GAGVSQSPRYKVAKRGQDVALRCDPISGHVSLFWYQQALGQGPEFLTYFQNEAQLDKSGLPSDRFFAERPEGSVSTLKIQRTQQEDSAVYLCASSLERALTYNEQFFGPGTRLTVL.

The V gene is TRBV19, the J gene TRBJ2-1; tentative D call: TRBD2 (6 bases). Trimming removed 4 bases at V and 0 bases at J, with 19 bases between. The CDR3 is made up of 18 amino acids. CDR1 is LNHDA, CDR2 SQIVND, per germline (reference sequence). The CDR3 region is CASSTPPKLASSYNEQFF. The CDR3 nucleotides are TGTGCCAGTAGTACACCCCCAAAACTAGCAAGCTCCTACAATGAGCAGTTCTTC.

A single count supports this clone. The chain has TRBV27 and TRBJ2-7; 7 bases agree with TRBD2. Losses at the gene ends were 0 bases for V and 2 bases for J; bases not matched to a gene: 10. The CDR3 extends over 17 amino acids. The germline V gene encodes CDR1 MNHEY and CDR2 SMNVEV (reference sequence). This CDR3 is CASSLSGIERDTYEQYF. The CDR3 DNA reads TGTGCCAGCAGTTTATCGGGGATCGAGCGGGATACCTACGAGCAGTACTTC.

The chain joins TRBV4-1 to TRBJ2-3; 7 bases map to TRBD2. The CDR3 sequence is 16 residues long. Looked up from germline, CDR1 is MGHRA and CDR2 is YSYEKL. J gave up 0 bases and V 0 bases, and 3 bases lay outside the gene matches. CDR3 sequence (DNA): TGCGCCAGCAGCCAAGAAGCTAGCGGTAGCACAGATACGCAGTATTTT. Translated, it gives CASSQEASGSTDTQYF.

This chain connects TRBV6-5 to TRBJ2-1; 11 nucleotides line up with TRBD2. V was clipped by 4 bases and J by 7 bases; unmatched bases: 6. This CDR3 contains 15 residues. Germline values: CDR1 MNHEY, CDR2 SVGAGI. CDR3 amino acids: CASSLLAGERNEQFF. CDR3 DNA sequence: TGTGCCAGCAGTTTACTAGCGGGAGAGAGGAATGAGCAGTTCTTC.

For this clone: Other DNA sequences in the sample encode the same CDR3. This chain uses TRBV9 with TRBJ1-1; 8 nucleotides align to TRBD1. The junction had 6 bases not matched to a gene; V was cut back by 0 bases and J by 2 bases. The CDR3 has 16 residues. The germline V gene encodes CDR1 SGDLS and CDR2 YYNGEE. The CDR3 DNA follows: TGTGCCAGCAGCGTAGCTGGTCAGGGGGCAAACACTGAAGCTTTCTTT. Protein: CASSVAGQGANTEAFF.

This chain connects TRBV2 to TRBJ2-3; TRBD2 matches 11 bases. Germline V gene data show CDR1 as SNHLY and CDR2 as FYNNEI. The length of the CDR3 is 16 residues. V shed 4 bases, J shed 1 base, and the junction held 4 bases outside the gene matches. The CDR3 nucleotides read TGTGCCAGCAGTGTAGTTAGCGGGAGGGGCACAGATACGCAGTATTTT. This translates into CASSVVSGRGTDTQYF.

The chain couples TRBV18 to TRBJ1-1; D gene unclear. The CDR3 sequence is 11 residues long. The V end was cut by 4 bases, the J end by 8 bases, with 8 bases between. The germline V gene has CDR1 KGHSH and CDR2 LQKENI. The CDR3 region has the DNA TGTGCCAGCTCACGTGCCCGAGAAGCTTTCTTT. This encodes CASSRAREAFF.

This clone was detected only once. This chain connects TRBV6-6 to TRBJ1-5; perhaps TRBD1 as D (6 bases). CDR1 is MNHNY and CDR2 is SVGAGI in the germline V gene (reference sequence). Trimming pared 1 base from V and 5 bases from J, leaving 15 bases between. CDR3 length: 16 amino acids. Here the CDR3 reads CASSYYGQSPYQPQHF. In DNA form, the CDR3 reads TGTGCCAGCAGTTACTATGGACAGAGCCCGTATCAGCCCCAGCATTTT.

The CDR3 here is CAISAGVPYEQYF. The CDR3 nucleotides read TGTGCCATCAGTGCGGGAGTTCCCTACGAGCAGTACTTC. This chain links TRBV10-3 with TRBJ2-7, with D maybe TRBD2 (6 bases). The CDR3 has 13 amino acids. Germline CDR1 is ENHRY and CDR2 is SYGVKD. Trimming pared 4 bases from V and 2 bases from J, leaving 9 bases between.

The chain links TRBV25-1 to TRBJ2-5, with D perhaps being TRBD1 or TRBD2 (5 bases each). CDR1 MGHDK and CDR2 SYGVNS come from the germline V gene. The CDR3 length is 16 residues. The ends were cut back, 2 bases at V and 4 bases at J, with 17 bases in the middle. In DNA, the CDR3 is TGTGCCAGCAGTGAAGCGGAGGCCTATCAGGGAGAGACCCAGTACTTC. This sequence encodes CASSEAEAYQGETQYF.

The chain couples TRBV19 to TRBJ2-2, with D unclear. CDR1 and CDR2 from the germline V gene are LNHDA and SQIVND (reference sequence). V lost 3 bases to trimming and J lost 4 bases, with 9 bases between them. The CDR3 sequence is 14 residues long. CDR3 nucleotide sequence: TGTGCCAGTAGTATTGGCTCGGGCACCGGGGAGCTGTTTTTT. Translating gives CASSIGSGTGELFF. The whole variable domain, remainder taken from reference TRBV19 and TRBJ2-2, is DGGITQSPKYLFRKEGQNVTLSCEQNLNHDAMYWYRQDPGQGLRLIYYSQIVNDFQKGDIAEGYSVSREKKESFPLTVTSAQKNPTAFYLCASSIGSGTGELFFGEGSRLTVL.

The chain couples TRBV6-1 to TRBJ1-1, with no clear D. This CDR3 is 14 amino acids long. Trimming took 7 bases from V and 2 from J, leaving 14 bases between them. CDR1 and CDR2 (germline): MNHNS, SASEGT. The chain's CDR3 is CASTYAPANTEAFF. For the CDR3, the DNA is TGTGCCAGCACCTACGCACCCGCAAACACTGAAGCTTTCTTT.

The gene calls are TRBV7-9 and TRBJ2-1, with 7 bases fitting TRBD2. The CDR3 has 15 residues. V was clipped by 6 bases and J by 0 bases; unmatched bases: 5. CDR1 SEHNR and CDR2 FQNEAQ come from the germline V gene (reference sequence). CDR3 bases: TGTGCCAGCAGGGAACGGGGGGACTCCTACAATGAGCAGTTCTTC. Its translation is CASRERGDSYNEQFF.

This CDR3 reads CASSLFVEPQHF. The CDR3 DNA is TGTGCCAGCAGCTTATTCGTGGAGCCCCAGCATTTT. The V and J genes are TRBV11-3 and TRBJ1-5; D is ambiguous. Trimming shortened V by 2 bases and J by 8 bases, and 7 bases separated the two germline ends. Germline CDR1 reads SGHNT; CDR2 reads YENEEA. This CDR3 spans 12 amino acids. The whole variable domain, filled in from reference TRBV11-3 and TRBJ1-5, reads EAGVVQSPRYKIIEKKQPVAFWCNPISGHNTLYWYLQNLGQGPELLIRYENEEAVDDSQLPKDRFSAERLKGVDSTLKIQPAELGDSAVYLCASSLFVEPQHFGDGTRLSIL.

This chain's CDR3 is CASSPSGRSSDTQYF. The CDR3 coding sequence is TGTGCCAGCAGCCCTAGCGGGAGATCATCAGATACGCAGTATTTT. This chain joins TRBV11-2 and TRBJ2-3; 10 bases fit TRBD2. The V segment lost 5 bases and the J segment 4 bases; nucleotides outside the gene matches: 6. Germline V lookup: CDR1 SGHAT, CDR2 FQNNGV. The CDR3 length is 15 residues.

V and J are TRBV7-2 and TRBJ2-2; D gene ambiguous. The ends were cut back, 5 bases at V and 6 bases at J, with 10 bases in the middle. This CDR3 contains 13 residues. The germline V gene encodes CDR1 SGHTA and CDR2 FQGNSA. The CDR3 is CASSPLAPGELFF. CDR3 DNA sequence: TGTGCCAGCAGCCCCCTGGCCCCCGGGGAGCTGTTTTTT. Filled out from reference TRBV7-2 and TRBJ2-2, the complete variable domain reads GAGVSQSPSNKVTEKGKDVELRCDPISGHTALYWYRQSLGQGLEFLIYFQGNSAPDKSGLPSDRFSAERTGGSVSTLTIQRTQQEDSAVYLCASSPLAPGELFFGEGSRLTVL.

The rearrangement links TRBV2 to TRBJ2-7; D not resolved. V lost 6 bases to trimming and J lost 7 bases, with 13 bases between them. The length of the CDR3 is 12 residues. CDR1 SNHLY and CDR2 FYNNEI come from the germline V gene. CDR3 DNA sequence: TGTGCCAGCAGCGAATGGGTGCGGGAGCAGTACTTC. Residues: CASSEWVREQYF.

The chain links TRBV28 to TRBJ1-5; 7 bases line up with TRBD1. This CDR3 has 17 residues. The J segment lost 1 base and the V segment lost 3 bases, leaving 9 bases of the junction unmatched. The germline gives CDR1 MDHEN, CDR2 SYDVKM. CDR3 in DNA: TGTGCCAGCAGTTTCCTTATCAGGGGGACGAGCAATCAGCCCCAGCATTTT. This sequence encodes CASSFLIRGTSNQPQHF.

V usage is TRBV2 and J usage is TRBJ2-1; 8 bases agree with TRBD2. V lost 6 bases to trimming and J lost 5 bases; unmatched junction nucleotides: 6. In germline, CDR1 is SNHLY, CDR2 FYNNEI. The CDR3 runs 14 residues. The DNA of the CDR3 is TGTGCCAGCAGCAAGCGGGAGATCGACAATGAGCAGTTCTTC. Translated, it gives CASSKREIDNEQFF. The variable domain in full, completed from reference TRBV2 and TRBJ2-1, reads EPEVTQTPSHQVTQMGQEVILRCVPISNHLYFYWYRQILGQKVEFLVSFYNNEISEKSEIFDDQFSVERPDGSNFTLKIRSTKLEDSAMYFCASSKREIDNEQFFGPGTRLTVL.